This T cell receptor (beta chain) was documented in a study of cytomegalovirus exposure and HLA in healthy donors. Regarding this clone: Its target is unknown.

The PCR had 60 Vbeta and 13 Jbeta primers. TCRdb keeps only in-frame clones here, not all; method: immunoSEQ multiplex PCR. The sample shows 70,000 to 95,000 clones, around 79% of them seen only once. Points from the study as a whole: For most TCR sequences rarity was the rule, although some public TCRs occurred in many donors.

Sequenced sample: PBMCs. This clonotype was obtained from a man aged 40-50 years in good health and CMV-seronegative.

This CDR3 reads CASSFQGEYTGELFF. In DNA, the CDR3 is TGCGCCAGCAGCTTCCAGGGGGAGTACACCGGGGAGCTGTTTTTT. The rearrangement uses TRBV5-1 and TRBJ2-2; 7 bases are shared with TRBD1. The CDR3 length is 15 residues. Germline V gives CDR1 SGHRS, CDR2 YFSETQ. With V trimmed by 2 bases and J by 3 bases, 4 bases remained unmatched.